This TCR beta chain was captured in a study of post-analysis software for immune sequencing data. General observations from the study: Same-batch samples co-clustered strongly by F measure. Patients had higher frequencies than controls of roughly five TRBV segments, including TRBV5-6, TRBV5-1 and TRBV20-1.

cDNA libraries of TCR beta carried unique molecular identifiers. The source material, about 0.85 to 11 million T cells, gave rise to roughly 0.5 million cDNA molecules. TCRdb passed the PCR reads through MiXCR, listing each CDR3 protein once. The table lists roughly 150,000 distinct CDR3 sequences, approximately 35% of them singletons. The V gene lost 3 bases and the J gene lost 0 bases, with 12 bases spanning the gap. The CDR3 sequence is 15 residues long. Per germline, CDR1 DFQATT and CDR2 SNEGSKA (reference sequence). As to this clonotype: Its antigen is currently unknown.

Sequences were derived from blood, sampled after autologous hematopoietic stem cell transplantation. The rearrangement links TRBV20-1 to TRBJ2-1; no definite D call. The receptor's source is a girl aged 10 to 17 with multiple sclerosis. The CDR3 loop reads CSASDPENSYNEQFF. The CDR3 DNA reads as TGCAGTGCTAGTGACCCGGAAAACTCCTACAATGAGCAGTTCTTC.